Listed here is a single T cell receptor beta chain. The data were taken from a study of PD-1 blockade in classical Hodgkin lymphoma. Study background: The nivolumab dose that patients received was 3 mg/kg, given intravenously every 2 weeks.

Trimming pared 1 base from V and 6 bases from J, leaving 16 bases between. CDR3 length: 16 amino acids. CDR1 SEHNR and CDR2 FQNEAQ come from the germline V gene (reference sequence). Autologous stem cell transplantation was followed by relapse in every patient, and brentuximab vedotin exposure varied. Best outcomes ranged across complete response, partial response and progressive disease. Libraries were prepared by immunoSEQ multiplex PCR; TCRdb keeps only in-frame clonotypes and omits some of them. The sample lists about 6,500 clones; about 83% were seen once. The rearrangement uses TRBV7-9 and TRBJ2-1; perhaps TRBD1 as D (5 bases). Specimen: peripheral blood mononuclear cells (PBMCs), collected at baseline. The source is a human donor with classical Hodgkin lymphoma. The CDR3 nucleotides read TGTGCCAGCAGCTTAGTAATTCGCAGGGAAATCAATGAGCAGTTCTTC. The encoded protein is CASSLVIRREINEQFF.